This T cell receptor beta chain comes out of a study of cytomegalovirus exposure and HLA in healthy donors. Study summary: Counted in an early data release were some 81 million unique TCRs from HLA-typed donors. Overall study findings and caveats: Immune exposure was documented only through CMV serostatus.

With respect to this clone: Its target is not known.

With 9 bases clipped from V and 3 bases from J, the junction kept 6 bases outside the gene matches. The germline gives CDR1 MDHEN, CDR2 SYDVKM. This CDR3 comprises 14 residues. With 60 Vbeta and 13 Jbeta primers, the PCR was carried out. The table came from immunoSEQ multiplex PCR; TCRdb's copy has only in-frame clones and leaves some out. This table has 85,000 to 120,000 clones, 65% to 80% appearing once. This sequence was found in a male donor in good health and CMV-seropositive. J is TRBJ2-3 and V is TRBV28; 10 bases are a match to TRBD2. Sequencing input: PBMCs. CDR3 nucleotides: TGTGCCAGTAAAGCGGGAGGGCCGACAGATACGCAGTATTTT. This translates into CASKAGGPTDTQYF.